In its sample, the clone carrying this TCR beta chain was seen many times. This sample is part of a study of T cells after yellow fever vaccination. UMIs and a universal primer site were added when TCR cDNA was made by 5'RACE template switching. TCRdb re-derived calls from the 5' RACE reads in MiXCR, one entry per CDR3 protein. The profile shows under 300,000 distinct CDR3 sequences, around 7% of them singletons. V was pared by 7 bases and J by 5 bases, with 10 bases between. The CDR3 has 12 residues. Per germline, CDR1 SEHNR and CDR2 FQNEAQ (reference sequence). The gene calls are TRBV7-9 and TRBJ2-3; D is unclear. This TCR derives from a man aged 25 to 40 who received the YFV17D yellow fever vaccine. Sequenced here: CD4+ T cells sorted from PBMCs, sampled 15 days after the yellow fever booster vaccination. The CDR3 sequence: CASTQGLDTQYF. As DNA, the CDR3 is TGTGCCAGCACCCAAGGTTTAGATACGCAGTATTTT.